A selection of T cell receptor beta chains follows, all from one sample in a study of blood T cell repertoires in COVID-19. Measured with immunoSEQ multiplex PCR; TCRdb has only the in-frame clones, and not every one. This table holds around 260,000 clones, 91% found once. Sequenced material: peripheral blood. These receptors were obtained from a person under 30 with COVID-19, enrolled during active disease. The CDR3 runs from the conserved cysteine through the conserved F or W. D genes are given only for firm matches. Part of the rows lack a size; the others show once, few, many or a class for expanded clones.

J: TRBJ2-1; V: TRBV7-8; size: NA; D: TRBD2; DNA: TGTGCCAGCAGCTTAGCGGGGACTAGCGGCCAGAATGAGCAGTTCTTC; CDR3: CASSLAGTSGQNEQFF
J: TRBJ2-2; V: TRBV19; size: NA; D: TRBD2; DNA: TGTGCCAGTAGTATCCGAGCGGGACTAGCGGGAGACACCGGGGAGCTGTTTTTT; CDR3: CASSIRAGLAGDTGELFF
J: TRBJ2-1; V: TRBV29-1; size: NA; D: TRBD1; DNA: TGCAGCGTCCCCTGGACAGGGCCGTACAATGAGCAGTTCTTC; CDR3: CSVPWTGPYNEQFF
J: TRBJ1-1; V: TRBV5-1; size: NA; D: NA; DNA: TGCGCCAGCAGCTTGGTTCAGGGCACTGAAGCTTTCTTT; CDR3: CASSLVQGTEAFF
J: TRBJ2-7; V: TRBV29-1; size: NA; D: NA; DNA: TGCAGCGTCGCCGGGGATTGGAAATACGAGCAGTACTTC; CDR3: CSVAGDWKYEQYF
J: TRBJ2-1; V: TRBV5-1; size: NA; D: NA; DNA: TGCGCCAGCAGCTCGCTCTTAGCCCAACTCTACAATGAGCAGTTCTTC; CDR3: CASSSLLAQLYNEQFF
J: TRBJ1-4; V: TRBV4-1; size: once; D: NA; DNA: TGCGCCAGCAGCCAACAACAGGGAGTTAATGAAAAACTGTTTTTT; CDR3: CASSQQQGVNEKLFF
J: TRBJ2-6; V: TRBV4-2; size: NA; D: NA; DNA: TGTGCCAGCAGCCAAGATGGGGGCGCTGGGGCCAACGTCCTGACTTTC; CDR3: CASSQDGGAGANVLTF
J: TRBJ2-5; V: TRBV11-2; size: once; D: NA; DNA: TGTGCCAGCAGCTCGTACCGGGACACAGAGACCCAGTACTTC; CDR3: CASSSYRDTETQYF
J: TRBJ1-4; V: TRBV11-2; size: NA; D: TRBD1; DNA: TGTGCCAGCAGACAGGGGGCGAGTGAAAAACTGTTTTTT; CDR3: CASRQGASEKLFF
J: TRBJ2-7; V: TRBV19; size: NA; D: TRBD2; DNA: TGTGCCAGTAGTATCCTAGCGGAAAGCTCCTACGAGCAGTACTTC; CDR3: CASSILAESSYEQYF
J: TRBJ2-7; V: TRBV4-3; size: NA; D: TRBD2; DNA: TGCGCCAGCAGCCAAGGGCTAGCGGGGTTCTACGAGCAGTACTTC; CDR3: CASSQGLAGFYEQYF
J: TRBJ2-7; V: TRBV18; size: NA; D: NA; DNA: TGTGCCAGCTCACCGGACAGTCGTATCTCCTACGAGCAGTACTTC; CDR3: CASSPDSRISYEQYF